This T cell receptor (beta chain) was sequenced in a study of neoadjuvant anti-PD-1 for oral cavity cancer. The wider study: Before surgery, most patients got three to four biweekly 3 mg/kg nivolumab doses. Findings of the study overall: Post-nivolumab, blood T cell clonality was significantly elevated in non-responders.

Here immunoSEQ multiplex PCR was the method, and the copy in TCRdb shows in-frame clones only, minus some. This sample has 14,000 to 15,000 clones, with roughly two thirds found just once. Comments on this clone: Its target is not known.

V was pared by 1 base and J by 0 bases, with 5 bases of the junction left unmatched. CDR1 is SGDLS, CDR2 YYNGEE, per germline. The CDR3 has 17 amino acids. This clonotype was sampled from a person between 35 and 79 years old with oral cavity squamous cell carcinoma. The material was PBMCs, obtained before nivolumab (anti-PD-1) treatment. The gene calls are TRBV9 and TRBJ1-3; 9 bases line up with TRBD1. The CDR3 is CASSVSGTGFSGNTIYF. Here the CDR3 DNA reads TGTGCCAGCAGCGTATCCGGGACAGGGTTCTCTGGAAACACCATATATTTT.